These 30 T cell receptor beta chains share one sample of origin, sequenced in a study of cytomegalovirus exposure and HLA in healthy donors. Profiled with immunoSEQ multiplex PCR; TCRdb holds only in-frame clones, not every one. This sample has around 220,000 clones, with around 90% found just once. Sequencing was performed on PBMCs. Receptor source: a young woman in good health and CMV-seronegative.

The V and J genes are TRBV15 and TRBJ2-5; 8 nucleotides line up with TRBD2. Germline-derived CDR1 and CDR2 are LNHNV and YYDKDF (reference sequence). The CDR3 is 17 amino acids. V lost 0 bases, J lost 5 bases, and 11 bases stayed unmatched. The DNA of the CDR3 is TGTGCCACCAGCAGAGACGCCCAGCGGGAGTCCATGGAGACCCAGTACTTC. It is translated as CATSRDAQRESMETQYF.

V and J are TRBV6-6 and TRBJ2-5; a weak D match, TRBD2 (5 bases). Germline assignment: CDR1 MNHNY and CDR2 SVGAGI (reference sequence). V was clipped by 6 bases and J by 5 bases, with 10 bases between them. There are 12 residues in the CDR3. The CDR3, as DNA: TGTGCCAGCAGGCCGACGGGGGAGACCCAGTACTTC. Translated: CASRPTGETQYF.

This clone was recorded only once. CDR3 coding DNA: TGTGCCAGCAGCTCACCGGGACAGGGGGTTAACGAGCAGTACTTC. This gives the protein CASSSPGQGVNEQYF. The V and J genes are TRBV13 and TRBJ2-7, with 11 nucleotides matching TRBD1. This CDR3 region has 15 residues. From germline, CDR1 is PRHDT and CDR2 FYEKMQ (reference sequence). V shed 4 bases, J shed 5 bases, and the junction held 7 bases outside the gene matches.

In DNA form, the CDR3 reads TGTGCCAGCATGACCCGGCAGGGTGCCTATGGCTACACCTTC. It specifies CASMTRQGAYGYTF. The chain employs TRBV27 and TRBJ1-2, with D tentatively TRBD1 (5 bases). V lost 7 bases and J 4 bases, leaving 16 bases between the germline ends. From germline, CDR1 is MNHEY and CDR2 SMNVEV (reference sequence). CDR3 length equals 14 residues.

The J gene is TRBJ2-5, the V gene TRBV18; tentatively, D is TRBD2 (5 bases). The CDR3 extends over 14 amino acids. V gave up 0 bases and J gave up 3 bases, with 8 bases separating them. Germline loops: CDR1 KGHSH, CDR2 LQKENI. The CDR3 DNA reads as TGTGCCAGCTCACCACCTAGCGCGGAAGAGACCCAGTACTTC. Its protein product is CASSPPSAEETQYF. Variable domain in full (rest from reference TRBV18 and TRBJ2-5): NAGVMQNPRHLVRRRGQEARLRCSPMKGHSHVYWYRQLPEEGLKFMVYLQKENIIDESGMPKERFSAEFPKEGPSILRIQQVVRGDSAAYFCASSPPSAEETQYFGPGTRLLVL.

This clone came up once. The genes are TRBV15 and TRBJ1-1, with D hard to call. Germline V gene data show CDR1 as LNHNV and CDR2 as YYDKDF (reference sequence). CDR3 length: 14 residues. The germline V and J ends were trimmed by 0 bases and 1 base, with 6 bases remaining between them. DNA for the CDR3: TGTGCCACCAGCAGAGATTTGGCGAACACTGAAGCTTTCTTT. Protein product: CATSRDLANTEAFF.

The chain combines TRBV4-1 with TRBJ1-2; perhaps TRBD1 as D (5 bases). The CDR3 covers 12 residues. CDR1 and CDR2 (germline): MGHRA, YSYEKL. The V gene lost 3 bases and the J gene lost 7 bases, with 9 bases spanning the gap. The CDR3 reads CASSQGLVGYTF. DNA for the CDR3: TGCGCCAGCAGCCAGGGACTCGTTGGCTACACCTTC.

CDR3 protein: CASSSSGYERTGELFF. The CDR3 DNA reads TGTGCCAGCAGCTCCTCGGGGTATGAACGAACCGGGGAGCTGTTTTTT. V and J are TRBV7-9 and TRBJ2-2; possible D gene TRBD2, 5 bases. This CDR3 is 16 amino acids long. Trimming removed 4 bases at V and 5 bases at J, with 17 bases between. The germline gives CDR1 SEHNR, CDR2 FQNEAQ (reference sequence).

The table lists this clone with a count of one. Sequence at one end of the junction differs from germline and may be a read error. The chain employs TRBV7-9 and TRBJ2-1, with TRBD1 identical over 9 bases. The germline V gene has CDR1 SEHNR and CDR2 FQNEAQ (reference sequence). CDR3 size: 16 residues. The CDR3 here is CASSPRRILTGGWRVF. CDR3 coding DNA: TGTGCCAGCAGCCCAAGACGTATTCTCACAGGGGGCTGGAGGGTCTTC. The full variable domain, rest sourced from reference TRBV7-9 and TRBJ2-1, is DTGVSQNPRHKITKRGQNVTFRCDPISEHNRLYWYRQTLGQGPEFLTYFQNEAQLEKSRLLSDRFSAERPKGSFSTLEIQRTEQGDSAMYLCASSPRRILTGGWRVFGPGTRLTVL.

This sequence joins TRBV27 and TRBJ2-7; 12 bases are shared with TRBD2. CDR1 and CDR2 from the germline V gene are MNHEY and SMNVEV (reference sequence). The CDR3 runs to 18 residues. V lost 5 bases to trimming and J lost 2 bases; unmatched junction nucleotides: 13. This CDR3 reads CASSPTGGGLAGPYEQYF. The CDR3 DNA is TGTGCCAGCAGTCCGACAGGGGGAGGACTAGCGGGACCCTACGAGCAGTACTTC.

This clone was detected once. CDR3 loop: CASSVGGQGWGTDTQYF. The CDR3 DNA reads TGTGCCAGCAGCGTAGGGGGTCAGGGGTGGGGCACAGATACGCAGTATTTT. The chain uses TRBV9 and TRBJ2-3, with D perhaps matching TRBD1 (6 bases). CDR3 length: 17 amino acids. Germline V gene lookup returns CDR1 SGDLS and CDR2 YYNGEE. The V end lost 0 bases, the J end lost 1 base, and 15 bases lay between the germline ends.

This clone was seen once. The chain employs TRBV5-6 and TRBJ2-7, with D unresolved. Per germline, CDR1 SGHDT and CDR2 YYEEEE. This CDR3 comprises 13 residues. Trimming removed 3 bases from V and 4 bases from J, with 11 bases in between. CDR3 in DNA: TGTGCCAGCAGCTCGACGACTGATTACGAGCAGTACTTC. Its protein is CASSSTTDYEQYF.

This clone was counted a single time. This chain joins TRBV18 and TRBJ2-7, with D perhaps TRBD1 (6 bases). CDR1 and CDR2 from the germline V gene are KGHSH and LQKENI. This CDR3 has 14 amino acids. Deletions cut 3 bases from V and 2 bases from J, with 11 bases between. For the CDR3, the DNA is TGTGCCAGCTCACCGGGGACACCTACCTACGAGCAGTACTTC. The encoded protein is CASSPGTPTYEQYF.

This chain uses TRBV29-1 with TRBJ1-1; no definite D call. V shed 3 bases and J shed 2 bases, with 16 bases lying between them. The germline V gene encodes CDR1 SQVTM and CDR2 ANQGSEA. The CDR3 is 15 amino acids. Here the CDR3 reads CSVDAALGGNTEAFF. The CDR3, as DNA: TGCAGCGTTGACGCAGCCCTTGGCGGTAACACTGAAGCTTTCTTT.

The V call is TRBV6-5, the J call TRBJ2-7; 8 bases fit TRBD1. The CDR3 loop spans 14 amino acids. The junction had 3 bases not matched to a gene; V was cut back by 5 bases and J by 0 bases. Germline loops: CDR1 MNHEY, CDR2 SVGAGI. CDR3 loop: CASSRQGSSYEQYF. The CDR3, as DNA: TGTGCCAGCAGTCGACAGGGGAGCTCCTACGAGCAGTACTTC.

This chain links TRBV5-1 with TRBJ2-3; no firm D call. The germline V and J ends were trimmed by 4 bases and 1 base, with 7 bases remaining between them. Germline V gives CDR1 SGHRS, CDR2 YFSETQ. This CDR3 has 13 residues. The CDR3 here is CASSPGGTDTQYF. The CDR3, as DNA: TGCGCCAGCAGCCCCGGTGGCACAGATACGCAGTATTTT.

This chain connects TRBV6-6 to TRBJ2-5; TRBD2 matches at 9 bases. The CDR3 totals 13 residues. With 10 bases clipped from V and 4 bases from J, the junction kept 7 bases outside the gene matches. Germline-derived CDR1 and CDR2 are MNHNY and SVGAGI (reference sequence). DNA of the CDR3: TGTGCCACCGGTATAGCGGGAGCAGAGACCCAGTACTTC. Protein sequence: CATGIAGAETQYF.

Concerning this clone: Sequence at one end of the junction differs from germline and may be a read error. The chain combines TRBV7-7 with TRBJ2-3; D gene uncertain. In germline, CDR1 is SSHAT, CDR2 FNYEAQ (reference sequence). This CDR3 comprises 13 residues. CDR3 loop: CASSSQSGDTQYF. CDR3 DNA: TGTGCTAGCAGTAGCCAATCCGGAGATACGCAGTATTTT. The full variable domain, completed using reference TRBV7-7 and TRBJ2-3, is GAGVSQSPRYKVTKRGQDVTLRCDPISSHATLYWYQQALGQGPEFLTYFNYEAQPDKSGLPSDRFSAERPEGSISTLTIQRTEQRDSAMYRCASSSQSGDTQYFGPGTRLTVL.

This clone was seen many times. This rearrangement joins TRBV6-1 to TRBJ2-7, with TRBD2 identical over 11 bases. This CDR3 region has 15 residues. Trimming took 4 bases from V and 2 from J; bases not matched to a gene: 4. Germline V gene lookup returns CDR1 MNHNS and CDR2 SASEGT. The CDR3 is CASSVGTSGTYEQYF. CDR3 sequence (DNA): TGTGCCAGCAGTGTAGGGACTAGCGGAACCTACGAGCAGTACTTC.

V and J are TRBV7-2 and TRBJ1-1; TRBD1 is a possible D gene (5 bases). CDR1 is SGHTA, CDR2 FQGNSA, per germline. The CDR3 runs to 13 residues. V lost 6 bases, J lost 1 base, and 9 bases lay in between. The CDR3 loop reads CASRGQPNTEAFF. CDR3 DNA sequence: TGTGCCAGCAGGGGGCAGCCGAACACTGAAGCTTTCTTT. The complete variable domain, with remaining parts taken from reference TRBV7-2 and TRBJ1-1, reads GAGVSQSPSNKVTEKGKDVELRCDPISGHTALYWYRQSLGQGLEFLIYFQGNSAPDKSGLPSDRFSAERTGGSVSTLTIQRTQQEDSAVYLCASRGQPNTEAFFGQGTRLTVV.

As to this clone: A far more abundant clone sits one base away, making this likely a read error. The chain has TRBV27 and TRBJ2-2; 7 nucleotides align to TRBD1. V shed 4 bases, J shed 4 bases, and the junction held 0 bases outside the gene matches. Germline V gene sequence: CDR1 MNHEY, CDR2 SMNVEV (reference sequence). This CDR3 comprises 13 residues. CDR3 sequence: CASSYRGTGELFF. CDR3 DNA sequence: TGTGCCAGCAGTTACAGGGGCACCGGGGAGCTGTTTTTT.

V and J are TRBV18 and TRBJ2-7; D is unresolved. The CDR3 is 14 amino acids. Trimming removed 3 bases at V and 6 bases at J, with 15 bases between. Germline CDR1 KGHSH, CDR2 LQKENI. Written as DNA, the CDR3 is TGTGCCAGCTCACCCCTTGACACAACTGCCGAGCAGTACTTC. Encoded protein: CASSPLDTTAEQYF.

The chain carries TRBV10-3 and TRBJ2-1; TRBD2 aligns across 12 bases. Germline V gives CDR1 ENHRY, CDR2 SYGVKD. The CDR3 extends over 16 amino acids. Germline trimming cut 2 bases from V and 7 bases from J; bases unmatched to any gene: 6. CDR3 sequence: CAISEAGTSGPNEQFF. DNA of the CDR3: TGTGCCATCAGTGAGGCCGGGACTAGCGGGCCTAATGAGCAGTTCTTC.

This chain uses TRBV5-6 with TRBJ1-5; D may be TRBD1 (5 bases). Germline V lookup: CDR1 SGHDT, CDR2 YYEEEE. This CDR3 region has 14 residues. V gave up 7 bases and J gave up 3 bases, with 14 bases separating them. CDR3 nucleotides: TGTGCCAGCTCCAGCGGGGGTTTCAATCAGCCCCAGCATTTT. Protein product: CASSSGGFNQPQHF.

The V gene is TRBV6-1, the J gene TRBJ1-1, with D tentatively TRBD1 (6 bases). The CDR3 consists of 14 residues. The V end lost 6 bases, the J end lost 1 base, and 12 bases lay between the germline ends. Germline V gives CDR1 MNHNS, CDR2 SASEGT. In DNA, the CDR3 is TGTGCCAGCAGCCTCAGGGGTAAGAACACTGAAGCTTTCTTT. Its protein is CASSLRGKNTEAFF.

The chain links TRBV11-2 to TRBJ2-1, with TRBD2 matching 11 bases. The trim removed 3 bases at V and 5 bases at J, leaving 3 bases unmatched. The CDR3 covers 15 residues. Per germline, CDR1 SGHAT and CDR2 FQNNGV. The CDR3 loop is CASSLTSGDNNEQFF. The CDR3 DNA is TGTGCCAGCAGCTTGACTAGCGGGGATAACAATGAGCAGTTCTTC. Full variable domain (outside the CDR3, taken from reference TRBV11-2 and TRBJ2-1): EAGVAQSPRYKIIEKRQSVAFWCNPISGHATLYWYQQILGQGPKLLIQFQNNGVVDDSQLPKDRFSAERLKGVDSTLKIQPAKLEDSAVYLCASSLTSGDNNEQFFGPGTRLTVL.

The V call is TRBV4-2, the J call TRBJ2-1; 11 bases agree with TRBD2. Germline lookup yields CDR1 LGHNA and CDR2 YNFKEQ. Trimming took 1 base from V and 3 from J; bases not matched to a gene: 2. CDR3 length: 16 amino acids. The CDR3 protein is CASSQAGLADYNEQFF. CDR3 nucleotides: TGTGCCAGCAGCCAAGCGGGACTAGCGGACTACAATGAGCAGTTCTTC.

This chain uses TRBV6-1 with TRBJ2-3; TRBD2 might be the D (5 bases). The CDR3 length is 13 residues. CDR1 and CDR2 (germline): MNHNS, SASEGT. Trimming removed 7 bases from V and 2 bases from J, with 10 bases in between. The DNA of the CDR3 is TGTGCCAGCACCAGCGGATCCACAGATACGCAGTATTTT. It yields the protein CASTSGSTDTQYF.

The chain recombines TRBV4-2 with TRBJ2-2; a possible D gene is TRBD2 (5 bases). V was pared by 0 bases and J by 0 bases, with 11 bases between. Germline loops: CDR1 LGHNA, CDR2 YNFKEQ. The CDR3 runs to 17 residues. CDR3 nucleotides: TGTGCCAGCAGCCAAGATGAGGGCGGTGCGAACACCGGGGAGCTGTTTTTT. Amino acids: CASSQDEGGANTGELFF.

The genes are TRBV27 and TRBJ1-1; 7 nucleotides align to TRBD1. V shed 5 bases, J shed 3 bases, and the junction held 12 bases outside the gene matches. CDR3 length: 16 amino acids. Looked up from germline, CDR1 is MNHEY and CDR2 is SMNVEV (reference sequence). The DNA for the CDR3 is TGTGCCAGCAGTCCACCAGGGACAGTGCCTTACACTGAAGCTTTCTTT. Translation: CASSPPGTVPYTEAFF.